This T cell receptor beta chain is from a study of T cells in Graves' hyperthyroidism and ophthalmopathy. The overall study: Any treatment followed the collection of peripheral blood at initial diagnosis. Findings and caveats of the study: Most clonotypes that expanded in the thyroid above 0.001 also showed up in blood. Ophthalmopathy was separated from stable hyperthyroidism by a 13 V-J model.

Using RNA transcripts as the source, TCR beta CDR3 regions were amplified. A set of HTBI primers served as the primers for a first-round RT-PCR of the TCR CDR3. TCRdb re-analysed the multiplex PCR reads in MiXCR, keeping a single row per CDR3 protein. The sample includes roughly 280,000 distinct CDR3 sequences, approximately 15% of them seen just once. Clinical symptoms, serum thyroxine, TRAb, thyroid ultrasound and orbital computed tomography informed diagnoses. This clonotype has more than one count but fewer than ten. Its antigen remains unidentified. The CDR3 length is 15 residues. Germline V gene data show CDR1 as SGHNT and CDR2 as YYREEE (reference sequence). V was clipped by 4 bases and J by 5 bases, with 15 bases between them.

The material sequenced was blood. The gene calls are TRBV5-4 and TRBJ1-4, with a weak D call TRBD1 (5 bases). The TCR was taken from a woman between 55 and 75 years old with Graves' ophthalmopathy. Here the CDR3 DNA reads TGTGCCAGCAGCGAGAAGGACGGGGGGAATGAAAAACTGTTTTTT. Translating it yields CASSEKDGGNEKLFF.